Below, 3 T cell receptor beta chains from the same sample are listed, as sequenced in a study of cytomegalovirus exposure and HLA in healthy donors. Sequencing used immunoSEQ multiplex PCR; TCRdb keeps in-frame clones, though not all of them. Of roughly 90,000 clones in the sample, 85% were seen once. Sequencing was performed on PBMCs. The receptors originated from a man between 18 and 29 years old in good health and CMV-seropositive.

V is TRBV5-1 and J is TRBJ1-4; D possibly corresponds to TRBD1 (6 bases). The CDR3 totals 15 residues. Trimming removed 0 bases at V and 5 bases at J, with 11 bases between. Per germline, CDR1 SGHRS and CDR2 YFSETQ. In nucleotides, the CDR3 is TGCGCCAGCAGCTTGGGTCAGGGGTTGAATGAAAAACTGTTTTTT. Its translation is CASSLGQGLNEKLFF.

CDR3 residues: CASSIGLPPYEQYV. CDR3 DNA: TGTGCCAGTAGTATAGGACTTCCCCCCTACGAGCAGTACGTC. This rearrangement joins TRBV19 to TRBJ2-7, with D hard to call. The CDR3 has 14 residues. The V gene lost 1 base and the J gene lost 2 bases, with 9 bases spanning the gap. CDR1 is LNHDA and CDR2 is SQIVND in the germline V gene (reference sequence).

J is TRBJ2-7 and V is TRBV7-3; TRBD2 matches 7 bases. With V trimmed by 9 bases and J by 3 bases, 11 bases remained unmatched. This CDR3 contains 14 residues. Germline loops: CDR1 SGHTA, CDR2 FQGTGA. The CDR3 region is CARRYRAGNYEQYF. CDR3 DNA sequence: TGTGCCAGGCGATACAGAGCGGGGAACTACGAGCAGTACTTC.